The text below deals with one T cell receptor (beta chain). This entry is derived from a study of preoperative IRX-2 immunotherapy in early breast cancer. With 5 bases clipped from V and 10 bases from J, the junction kept 11 bases outside the gene matches. Germline loops: CDR1 LNHDA, CDR2 SQIVND (reference sequence). The CDR3 is 15 amino acids. The treatment: preoperative locoregional IRX-2 cytokine immunotherapy. This phase Ib study tested locoregional IRX-2 cytokine immunotherapy given before surgery. Profiling relied on immunoSEQ multiplex PCR, and the TCRdb table lists in-frame clones only, not all of them. The table lists 1,400 to 1,500 clones, around three fifths of them singletons.

The TCR originated in a human donor with breast cancer. This sample comprised tumor tissue, obtained before IRX-2 immunotherapy. The rearrangement uses TRBV19 and TRBJ1-6; TRBD1 matches at 7 bases. The CDR3 reads CASSPRQGLRSPLHF. The CDR3 coding sequence is TGTGCCAGTAGTCCCCGACAGGGATTACGGTCACCCCTCCACTTT. Together with reference TRBV19 and TRBJ1-6, the CDR3 gives the full variable domain: DGGITQSPKYLFRKEGQNVTLSCEQNLNHDAMYWYRQDPGQGLRLIYYSQIVNDFQKGDIAEGYSVSREKKESFPLTVTSAQKNPTAFYLCASSPRQGLRSPLHFGNGTRLTVT.